This T cell receptor (beta chain) was sequenced during a study of T cell responses to AZD1222 COVID-19 vaccine. TCRdb keeps only in-frame clones here, not all; method: immunoSEQ multiplex PCR. The table shows 110,000 to 150,000 clones, with about 94% occurring only once. This clone was seen a handful of times. V lost 6 bases and J lost 5, with 19 bases in between. This CDR3 comprises 16 residues. Germline CDR1 and CDR2: KGHSH and LQKENI. The sequence derives from an adult in good health. The chain employs TRBV18 and TRBJ2-2; D ambiguous. The source material was peripheral blood, sampled on day 0 of AZD1222 vaccination. CDR3 DNA: TGTGCCAGCTCCCCCTGGGTTTTTGAAAGGACCGGGGAGCTGTTTTTT. Protein: CASSPWVFERTGELFF. The whole variable domain, filled in from reference TRBV18 and TRBJ2-2, reads NAGVMQNPRHLVRRRGQEARLRCSPMKGHSHVYWYRQLPEEGLKFMVYLQKENIIDESGMPKERFSAEFPKEGPSILRIQQVVRGDSAAYFCASSPWVFERTGELFFGEGSRLTVL.